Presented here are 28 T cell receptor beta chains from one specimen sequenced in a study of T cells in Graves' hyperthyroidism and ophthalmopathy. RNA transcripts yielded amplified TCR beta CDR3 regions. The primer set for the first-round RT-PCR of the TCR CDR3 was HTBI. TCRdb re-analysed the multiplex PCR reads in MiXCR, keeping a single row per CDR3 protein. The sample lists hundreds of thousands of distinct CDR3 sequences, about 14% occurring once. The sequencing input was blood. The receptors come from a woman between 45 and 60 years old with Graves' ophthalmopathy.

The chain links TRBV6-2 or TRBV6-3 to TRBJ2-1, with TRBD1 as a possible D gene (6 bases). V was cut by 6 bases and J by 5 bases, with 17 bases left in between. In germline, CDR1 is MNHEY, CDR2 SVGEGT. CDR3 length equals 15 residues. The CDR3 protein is CASSLPGTLHNEQFF. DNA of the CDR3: TGTGCCAGCAGCCTCCCCGGGACACTGCACAATGAGCAGTTCTTC.

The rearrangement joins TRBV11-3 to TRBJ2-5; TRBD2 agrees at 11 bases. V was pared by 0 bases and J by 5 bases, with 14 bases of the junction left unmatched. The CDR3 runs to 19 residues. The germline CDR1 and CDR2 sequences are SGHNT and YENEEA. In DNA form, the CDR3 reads TGTGCCAGCAGCTTAGATGTTCGGCTAGCGGGAGGCGGGGAGGAGACCCAGTACTTC. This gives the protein CASSLDVRLAGGGEETQYF.

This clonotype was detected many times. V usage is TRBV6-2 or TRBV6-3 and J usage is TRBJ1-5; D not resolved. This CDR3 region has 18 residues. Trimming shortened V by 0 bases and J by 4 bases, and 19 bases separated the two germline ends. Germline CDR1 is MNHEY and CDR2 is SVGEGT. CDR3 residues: CASSYSKGFDSNNQPQHF. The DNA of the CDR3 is TGTGCCAGCAGTTACTCAAAGGGTTTCGACTCGAATAATCAGCCCCAGCATTTT.

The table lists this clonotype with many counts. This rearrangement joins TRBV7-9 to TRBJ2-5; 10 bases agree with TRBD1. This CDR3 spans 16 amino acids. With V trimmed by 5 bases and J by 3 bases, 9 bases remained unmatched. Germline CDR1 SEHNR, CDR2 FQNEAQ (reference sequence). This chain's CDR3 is CASSRWPGQGKETQYF. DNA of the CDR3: TGTGCCAGCAGCCGATGGCCGGGACAGGGGAAAGAGACCCAGTACTTC.

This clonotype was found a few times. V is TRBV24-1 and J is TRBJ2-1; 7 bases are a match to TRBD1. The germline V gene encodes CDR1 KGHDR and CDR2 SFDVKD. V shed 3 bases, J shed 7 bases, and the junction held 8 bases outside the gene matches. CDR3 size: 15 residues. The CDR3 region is CATSDPMTGWNEQFF. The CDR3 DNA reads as TGTGCCACCAGTGATCCCATGACAGGGTGGAATGAGCAGTTCTTC.

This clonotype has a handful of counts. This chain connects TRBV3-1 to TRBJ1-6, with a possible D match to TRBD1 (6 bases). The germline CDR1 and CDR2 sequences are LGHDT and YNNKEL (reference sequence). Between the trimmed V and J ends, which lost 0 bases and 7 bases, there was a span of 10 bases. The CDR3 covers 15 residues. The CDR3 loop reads CASSQDGQRNSPLHF. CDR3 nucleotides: TGTGCCAGCAGCCAAGATGGACAGAGAAATTCACCCCTCCACTTT.

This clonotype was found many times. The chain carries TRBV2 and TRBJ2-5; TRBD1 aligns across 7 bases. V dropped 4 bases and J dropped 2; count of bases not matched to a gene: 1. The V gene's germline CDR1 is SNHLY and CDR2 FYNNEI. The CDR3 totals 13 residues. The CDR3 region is CASSGDRQETQYF. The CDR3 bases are TGTGCCAGCAGTGGGGACAGACAAGAGACCCAGTACTTC.

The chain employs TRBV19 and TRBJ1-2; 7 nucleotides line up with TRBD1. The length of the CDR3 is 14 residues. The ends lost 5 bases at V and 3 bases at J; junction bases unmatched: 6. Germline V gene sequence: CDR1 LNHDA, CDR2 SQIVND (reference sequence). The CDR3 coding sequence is TGTGCCAGTAGTGCCTACAGGGGCTACTATGGCTACACCTTC. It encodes CASSAYRGYYGYTF.

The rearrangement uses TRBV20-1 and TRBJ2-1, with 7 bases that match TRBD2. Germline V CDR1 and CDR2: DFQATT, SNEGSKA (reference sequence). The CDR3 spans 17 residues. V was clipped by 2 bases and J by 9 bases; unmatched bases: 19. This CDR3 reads CSARSKTSAAPRVEQFF. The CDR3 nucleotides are TGCAGTGCTAGATCAAAAACTAGCGCCGCTCCGAGAGTTGAGCAGTTCTTC.

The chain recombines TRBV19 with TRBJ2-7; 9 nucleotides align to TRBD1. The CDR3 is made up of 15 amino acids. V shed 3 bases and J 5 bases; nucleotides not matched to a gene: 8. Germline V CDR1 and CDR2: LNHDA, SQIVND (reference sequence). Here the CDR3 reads CASSMRGTGSHEQYF. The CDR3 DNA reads TGTGCCAGTAGTATGAGGGGGACAGGGTCCCACGAGCAGTACTTC.

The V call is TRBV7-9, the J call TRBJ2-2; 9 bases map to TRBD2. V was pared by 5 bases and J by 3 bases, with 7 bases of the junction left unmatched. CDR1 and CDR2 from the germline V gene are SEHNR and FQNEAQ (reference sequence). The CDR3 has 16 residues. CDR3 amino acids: CASSPAGGPHTGELFF. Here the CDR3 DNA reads TGTGCCAGCAGCCCCGCGGGAGGGCCGCACACCGGGGAGCTGTTTTTT.

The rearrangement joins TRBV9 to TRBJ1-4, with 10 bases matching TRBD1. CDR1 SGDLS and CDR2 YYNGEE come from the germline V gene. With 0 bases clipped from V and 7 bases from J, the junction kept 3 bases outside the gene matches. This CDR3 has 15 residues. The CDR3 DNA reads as TGTGCCAGCAGCGTAGGGACAGGGGGGAGTGAAAAACTGTTTTTT. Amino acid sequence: CASSVGTGGSEKLFF.

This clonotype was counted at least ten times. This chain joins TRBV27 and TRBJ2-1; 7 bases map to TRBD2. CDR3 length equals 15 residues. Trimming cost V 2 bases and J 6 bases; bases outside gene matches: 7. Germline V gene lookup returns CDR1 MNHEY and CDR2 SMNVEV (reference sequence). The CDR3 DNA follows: TGTGCCAGCAGTTTACGGTGGGAGGGGTTCAATGAGCAGTTCTTC. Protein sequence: CASSLRWEGFNEQFF.

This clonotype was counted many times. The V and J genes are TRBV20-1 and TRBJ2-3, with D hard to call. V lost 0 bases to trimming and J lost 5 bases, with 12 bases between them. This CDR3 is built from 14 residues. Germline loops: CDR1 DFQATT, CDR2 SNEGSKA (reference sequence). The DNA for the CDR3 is TGCAGTGCTAGAGATAATAGGGTTGGAGATACGCAGTATTTT. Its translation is CSARDNRVGDTQYF.

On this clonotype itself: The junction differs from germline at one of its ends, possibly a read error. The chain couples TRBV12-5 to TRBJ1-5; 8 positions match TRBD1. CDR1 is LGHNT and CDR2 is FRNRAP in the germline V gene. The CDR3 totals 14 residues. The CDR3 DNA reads TGTGCTGGTGGTTTGGGACAGGGCAATCAGCCCCAGCATTTT. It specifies CAGGLGQGNQPQHF.

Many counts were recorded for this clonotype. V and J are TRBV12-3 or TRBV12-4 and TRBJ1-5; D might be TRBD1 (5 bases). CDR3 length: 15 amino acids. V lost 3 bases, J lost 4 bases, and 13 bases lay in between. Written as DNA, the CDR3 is TGTGCCAGCAGTTTCCAGGGACGGGGTAATCAGCCCCAGCATTTT. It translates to CASSFQGRGNQPQHF.

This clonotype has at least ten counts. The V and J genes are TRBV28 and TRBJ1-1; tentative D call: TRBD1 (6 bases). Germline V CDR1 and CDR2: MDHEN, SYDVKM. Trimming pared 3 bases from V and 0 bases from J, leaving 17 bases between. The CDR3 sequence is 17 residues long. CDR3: CASSFPGAPSMNTEAFF. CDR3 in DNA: TGTGCCAGCAGTTTTCCAGGGGCACCGAGTATGAACACTGAAGCTTTCTTT.

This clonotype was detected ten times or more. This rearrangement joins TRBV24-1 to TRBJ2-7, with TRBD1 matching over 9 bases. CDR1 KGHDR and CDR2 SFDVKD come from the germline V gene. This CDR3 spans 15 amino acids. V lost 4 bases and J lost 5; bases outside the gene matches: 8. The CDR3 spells CATSDPGQGFHEQYF. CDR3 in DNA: TGTGCCACCAGTGACCCGGGACAGGGTTTCCACGAGCAGTACTTC.

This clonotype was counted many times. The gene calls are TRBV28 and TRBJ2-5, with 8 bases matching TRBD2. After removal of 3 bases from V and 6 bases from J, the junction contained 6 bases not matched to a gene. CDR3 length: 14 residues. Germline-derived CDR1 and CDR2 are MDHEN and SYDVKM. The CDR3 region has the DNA TGTGCCAGCAGTTTGACGGGAGGGCGGAAGACCCAGTACTTC. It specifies CASSLTGGRKTQYF.

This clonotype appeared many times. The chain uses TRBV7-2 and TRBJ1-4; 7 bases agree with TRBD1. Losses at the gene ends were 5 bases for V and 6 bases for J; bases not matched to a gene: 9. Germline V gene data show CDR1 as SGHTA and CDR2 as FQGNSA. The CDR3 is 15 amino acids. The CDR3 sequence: CASSPQTGWDEKLFF. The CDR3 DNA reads TGTGCCAGCAGCCCTCAGACAGGGTGGGATGAAAAACTGTTTTTT.

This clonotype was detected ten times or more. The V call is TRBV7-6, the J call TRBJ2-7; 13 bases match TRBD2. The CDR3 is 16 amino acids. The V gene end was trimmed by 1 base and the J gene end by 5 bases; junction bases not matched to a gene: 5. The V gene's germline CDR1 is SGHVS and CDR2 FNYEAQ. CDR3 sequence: CASSLGLAGGIHEQYF. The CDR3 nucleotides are TGTGCCAGCAGCTTAGGACTAGCGGGAGGTATCCACGAGCAGTACTTC.

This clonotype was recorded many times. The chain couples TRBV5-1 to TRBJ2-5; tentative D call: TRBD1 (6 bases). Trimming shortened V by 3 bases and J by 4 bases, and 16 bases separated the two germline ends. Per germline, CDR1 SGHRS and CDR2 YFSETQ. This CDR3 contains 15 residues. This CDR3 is CASSSGQINGETQYF. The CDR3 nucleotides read TGCGCCAGCAGCTCTGGACAGATCAACGGAGAGACCCAGTACTTC.

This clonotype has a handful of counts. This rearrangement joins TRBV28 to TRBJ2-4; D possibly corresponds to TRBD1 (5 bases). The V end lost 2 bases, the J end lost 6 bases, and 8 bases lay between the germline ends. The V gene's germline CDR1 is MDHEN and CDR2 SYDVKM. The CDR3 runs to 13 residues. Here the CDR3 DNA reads TGTGCCAGCAGTTTAAGGGGAATAAACATTCAGTACTTC. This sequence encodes CASSLRGINIQYF.

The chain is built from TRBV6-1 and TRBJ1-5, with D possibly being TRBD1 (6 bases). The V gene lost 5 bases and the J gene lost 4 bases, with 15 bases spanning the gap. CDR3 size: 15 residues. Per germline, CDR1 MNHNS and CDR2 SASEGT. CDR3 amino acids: CASSIQQGINQPQHF. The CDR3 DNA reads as TGTGCCAGCAGTATACAACAGGGAATTAATCAGCCCCAGCATTTT.

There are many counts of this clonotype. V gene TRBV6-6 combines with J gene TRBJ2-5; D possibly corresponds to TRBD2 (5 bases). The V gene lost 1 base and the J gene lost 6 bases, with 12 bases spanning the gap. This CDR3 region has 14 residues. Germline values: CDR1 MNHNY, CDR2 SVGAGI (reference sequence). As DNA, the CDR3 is TGTGCCAGCAGTTACTTGGAGGCGAGGAAGACCCAGTACTTC. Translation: CASSYLEARKTQYF.

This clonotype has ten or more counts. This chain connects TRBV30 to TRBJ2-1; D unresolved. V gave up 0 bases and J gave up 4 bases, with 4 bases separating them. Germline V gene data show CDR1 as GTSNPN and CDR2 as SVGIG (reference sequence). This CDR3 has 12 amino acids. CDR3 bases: TGTGCCTGGAGTGTACGATACAATGAGCAGTTCTTC. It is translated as CAWSVRYNEQFF.

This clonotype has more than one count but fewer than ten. CDR3 sequence reads: CATWAGVGYNEQFF. DNA for the CDR3: TGTGCCACCTGGGCCGGGGTGGGATACAATGAGCAGTTCTTC. The chain couples TRBV10-3 to TRBJ2-1; maybe TRBD2 (5 bases). There are 14 residues in the CDR3. V was cut by 10 bases and J by 4 bases, with 17 bases left in between. CDR1 and CDR2 (germline): ENHRY, SYGVKD.

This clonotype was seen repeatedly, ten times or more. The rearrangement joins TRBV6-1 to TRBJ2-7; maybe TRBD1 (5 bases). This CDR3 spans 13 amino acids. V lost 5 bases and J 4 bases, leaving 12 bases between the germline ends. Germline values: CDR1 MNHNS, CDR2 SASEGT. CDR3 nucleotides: TGTGCCAGCAGTTATAGACAGAGTTACGAGCAGTACTTC. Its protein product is CASSYRQSYEQYF.